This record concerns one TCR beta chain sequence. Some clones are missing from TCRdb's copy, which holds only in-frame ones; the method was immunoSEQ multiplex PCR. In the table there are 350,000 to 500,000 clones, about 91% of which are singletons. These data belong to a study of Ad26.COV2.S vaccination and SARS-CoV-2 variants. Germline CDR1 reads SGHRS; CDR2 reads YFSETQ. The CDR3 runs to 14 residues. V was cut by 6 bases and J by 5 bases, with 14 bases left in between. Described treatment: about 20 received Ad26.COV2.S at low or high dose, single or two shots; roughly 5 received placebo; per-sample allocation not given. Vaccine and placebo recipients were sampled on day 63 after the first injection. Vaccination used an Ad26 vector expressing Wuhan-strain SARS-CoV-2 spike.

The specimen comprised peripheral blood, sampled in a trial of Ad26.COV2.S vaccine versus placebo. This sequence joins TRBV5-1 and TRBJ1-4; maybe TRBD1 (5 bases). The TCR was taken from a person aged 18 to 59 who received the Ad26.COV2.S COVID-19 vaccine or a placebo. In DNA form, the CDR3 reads TGCGCCAGCAAGGGGCAGGGACTCAATGAAAAACTGTTTTTT. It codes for CASKGQGLNEKLFF.